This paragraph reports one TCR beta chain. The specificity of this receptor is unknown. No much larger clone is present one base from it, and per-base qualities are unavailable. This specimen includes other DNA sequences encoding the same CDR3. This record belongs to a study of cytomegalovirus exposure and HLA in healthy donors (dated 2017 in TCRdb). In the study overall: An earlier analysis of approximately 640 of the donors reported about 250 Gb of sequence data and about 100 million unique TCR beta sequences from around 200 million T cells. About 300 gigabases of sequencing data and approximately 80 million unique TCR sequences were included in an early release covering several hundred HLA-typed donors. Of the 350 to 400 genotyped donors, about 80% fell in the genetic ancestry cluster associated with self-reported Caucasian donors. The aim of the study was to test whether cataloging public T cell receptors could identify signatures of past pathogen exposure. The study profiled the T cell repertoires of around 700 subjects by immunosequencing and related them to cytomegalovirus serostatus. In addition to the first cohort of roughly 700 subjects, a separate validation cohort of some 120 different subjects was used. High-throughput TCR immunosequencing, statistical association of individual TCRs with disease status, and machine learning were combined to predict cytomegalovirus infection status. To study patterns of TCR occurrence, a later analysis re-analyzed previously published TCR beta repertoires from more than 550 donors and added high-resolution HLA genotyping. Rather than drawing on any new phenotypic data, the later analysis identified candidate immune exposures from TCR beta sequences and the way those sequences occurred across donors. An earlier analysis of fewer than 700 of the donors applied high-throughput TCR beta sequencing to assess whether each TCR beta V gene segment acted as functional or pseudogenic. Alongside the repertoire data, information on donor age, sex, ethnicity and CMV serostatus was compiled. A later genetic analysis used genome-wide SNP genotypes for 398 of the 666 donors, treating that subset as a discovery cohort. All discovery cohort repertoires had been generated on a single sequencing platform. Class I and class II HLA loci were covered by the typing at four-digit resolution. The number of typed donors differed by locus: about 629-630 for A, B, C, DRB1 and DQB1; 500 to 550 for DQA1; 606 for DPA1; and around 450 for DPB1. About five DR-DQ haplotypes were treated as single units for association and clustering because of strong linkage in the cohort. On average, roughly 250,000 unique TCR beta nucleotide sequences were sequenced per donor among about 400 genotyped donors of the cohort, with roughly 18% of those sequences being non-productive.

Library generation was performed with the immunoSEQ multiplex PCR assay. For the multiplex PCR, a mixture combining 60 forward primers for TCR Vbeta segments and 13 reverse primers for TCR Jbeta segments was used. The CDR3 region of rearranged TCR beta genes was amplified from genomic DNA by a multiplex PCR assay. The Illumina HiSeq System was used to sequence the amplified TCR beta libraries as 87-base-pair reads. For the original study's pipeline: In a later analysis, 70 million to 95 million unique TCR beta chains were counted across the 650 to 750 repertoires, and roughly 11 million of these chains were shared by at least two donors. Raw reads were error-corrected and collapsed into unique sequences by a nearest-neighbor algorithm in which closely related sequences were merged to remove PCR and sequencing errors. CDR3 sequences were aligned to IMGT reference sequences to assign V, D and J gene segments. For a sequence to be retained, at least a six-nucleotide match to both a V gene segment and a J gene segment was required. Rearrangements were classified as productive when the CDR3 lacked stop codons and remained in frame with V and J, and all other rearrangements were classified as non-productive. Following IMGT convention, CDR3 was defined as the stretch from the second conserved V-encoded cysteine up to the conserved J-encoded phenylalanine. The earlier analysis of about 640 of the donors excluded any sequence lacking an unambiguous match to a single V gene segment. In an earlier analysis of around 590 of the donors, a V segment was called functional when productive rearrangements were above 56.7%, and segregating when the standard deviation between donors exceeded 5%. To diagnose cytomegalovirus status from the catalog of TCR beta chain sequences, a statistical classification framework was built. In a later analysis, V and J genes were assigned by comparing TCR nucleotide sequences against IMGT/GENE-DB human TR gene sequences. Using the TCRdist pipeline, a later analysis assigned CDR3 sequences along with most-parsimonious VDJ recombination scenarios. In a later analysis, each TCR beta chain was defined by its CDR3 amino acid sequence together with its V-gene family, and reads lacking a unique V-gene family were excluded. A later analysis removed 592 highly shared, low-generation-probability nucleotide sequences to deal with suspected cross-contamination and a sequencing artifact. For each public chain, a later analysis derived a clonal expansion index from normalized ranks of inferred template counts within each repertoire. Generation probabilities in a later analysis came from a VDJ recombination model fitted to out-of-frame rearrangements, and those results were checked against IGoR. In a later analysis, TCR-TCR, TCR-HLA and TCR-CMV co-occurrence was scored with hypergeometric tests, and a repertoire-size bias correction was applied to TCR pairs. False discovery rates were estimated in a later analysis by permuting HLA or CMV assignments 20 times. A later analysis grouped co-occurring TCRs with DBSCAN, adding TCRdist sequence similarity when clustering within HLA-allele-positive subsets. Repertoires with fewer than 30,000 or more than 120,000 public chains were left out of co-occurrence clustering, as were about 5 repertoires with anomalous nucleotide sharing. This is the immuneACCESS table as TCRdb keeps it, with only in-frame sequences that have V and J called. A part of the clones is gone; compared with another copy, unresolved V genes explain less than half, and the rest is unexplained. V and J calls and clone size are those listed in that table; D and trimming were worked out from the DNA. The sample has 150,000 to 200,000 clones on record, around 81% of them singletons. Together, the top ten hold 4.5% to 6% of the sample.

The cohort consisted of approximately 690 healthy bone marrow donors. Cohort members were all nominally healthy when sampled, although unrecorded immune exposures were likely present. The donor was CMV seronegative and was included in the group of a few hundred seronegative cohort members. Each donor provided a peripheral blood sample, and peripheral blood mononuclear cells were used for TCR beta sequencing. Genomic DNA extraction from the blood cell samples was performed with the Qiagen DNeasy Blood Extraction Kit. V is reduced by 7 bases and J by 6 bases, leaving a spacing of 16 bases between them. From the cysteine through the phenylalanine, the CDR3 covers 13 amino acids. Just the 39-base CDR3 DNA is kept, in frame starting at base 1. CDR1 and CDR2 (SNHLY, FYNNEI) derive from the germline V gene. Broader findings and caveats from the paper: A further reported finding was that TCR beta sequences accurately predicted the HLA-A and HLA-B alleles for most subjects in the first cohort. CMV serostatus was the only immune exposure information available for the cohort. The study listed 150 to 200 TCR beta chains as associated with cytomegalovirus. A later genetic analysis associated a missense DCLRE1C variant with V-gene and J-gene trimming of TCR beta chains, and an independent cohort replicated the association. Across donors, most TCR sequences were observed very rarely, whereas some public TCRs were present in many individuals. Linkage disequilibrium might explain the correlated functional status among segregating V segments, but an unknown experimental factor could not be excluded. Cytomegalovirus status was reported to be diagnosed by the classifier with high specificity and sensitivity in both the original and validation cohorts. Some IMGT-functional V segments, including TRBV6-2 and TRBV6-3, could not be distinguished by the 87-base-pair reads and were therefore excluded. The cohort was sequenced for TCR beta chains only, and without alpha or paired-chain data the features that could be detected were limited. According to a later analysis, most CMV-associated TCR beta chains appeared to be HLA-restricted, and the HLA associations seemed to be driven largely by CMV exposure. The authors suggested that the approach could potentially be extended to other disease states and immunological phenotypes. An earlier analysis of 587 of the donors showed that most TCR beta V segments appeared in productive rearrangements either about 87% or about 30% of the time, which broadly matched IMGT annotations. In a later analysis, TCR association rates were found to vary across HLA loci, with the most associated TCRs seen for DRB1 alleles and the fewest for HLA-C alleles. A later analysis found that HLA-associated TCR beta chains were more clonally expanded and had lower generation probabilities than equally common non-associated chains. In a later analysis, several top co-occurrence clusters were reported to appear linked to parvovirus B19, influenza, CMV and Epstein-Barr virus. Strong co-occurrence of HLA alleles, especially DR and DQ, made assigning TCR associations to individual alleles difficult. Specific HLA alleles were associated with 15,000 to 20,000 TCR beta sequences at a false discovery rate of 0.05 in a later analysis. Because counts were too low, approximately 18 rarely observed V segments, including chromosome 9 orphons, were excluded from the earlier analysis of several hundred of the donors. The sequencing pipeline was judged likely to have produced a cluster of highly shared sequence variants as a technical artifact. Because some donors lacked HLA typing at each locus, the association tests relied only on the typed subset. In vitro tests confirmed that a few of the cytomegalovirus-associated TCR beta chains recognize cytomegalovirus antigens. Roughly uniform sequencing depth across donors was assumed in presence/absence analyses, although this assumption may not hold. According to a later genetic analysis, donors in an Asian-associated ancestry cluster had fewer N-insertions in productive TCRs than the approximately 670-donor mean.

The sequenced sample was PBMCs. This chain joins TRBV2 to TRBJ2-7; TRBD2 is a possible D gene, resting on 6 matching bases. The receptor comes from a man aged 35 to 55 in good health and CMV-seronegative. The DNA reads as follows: TGTGCCAGCATCCCGGGACTGGCCCTCGAGCAGTACTTC. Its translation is CASIPGLALEQYF.